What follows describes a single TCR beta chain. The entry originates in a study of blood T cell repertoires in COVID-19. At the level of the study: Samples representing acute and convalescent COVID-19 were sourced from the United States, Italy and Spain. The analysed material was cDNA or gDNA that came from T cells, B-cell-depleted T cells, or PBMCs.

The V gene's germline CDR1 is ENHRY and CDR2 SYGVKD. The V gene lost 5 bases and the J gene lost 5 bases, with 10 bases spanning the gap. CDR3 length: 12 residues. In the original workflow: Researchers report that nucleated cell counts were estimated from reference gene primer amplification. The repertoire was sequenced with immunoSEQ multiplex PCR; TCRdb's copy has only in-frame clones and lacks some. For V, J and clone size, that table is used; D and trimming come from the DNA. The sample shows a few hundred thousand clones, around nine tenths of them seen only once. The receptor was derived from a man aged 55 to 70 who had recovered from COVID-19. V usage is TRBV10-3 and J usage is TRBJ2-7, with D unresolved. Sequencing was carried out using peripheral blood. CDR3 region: CAISSRPDEQYF. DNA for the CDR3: TGTGCCATCAGTTCCCGCCCGGACGAGCAGTACTTC.